This is a list of T cell receptor beta chains from one sample in a study of T cell repertoires in cytomegalovirus infection. No antigen has been identified for these receptors. TCRdb fed the reads into MiXCR, producing one record per CDR3 protein. The table records hundreds of thousands of distinct CDR3 sequences, about 27% of them present only once. The sample here was cultured PBMCs, taken from culture after CMV antigen stimulation. These receptor sequences come from a human donor in good health (CMV status not recorded). Some clones in this sample may be carry-over from other donors' samples. CDR3s include the opening cysteine and the closing phenylalanine or tryptophan. A D gene is named only where the DNA matches it firmly. Clone size is shown for a subset of rows, as once, few, many or a class of expanded clone.

d_gene: NA; abundance: NA; v_gene: TRBV28; j_gene: TRBJ2-1; CDR3aa: CASIATGGNSYNEQFF; CDR3nt: TGTGCCAGCATTGCGACGGGCGGAAACTCCTACAATGAGCAGTTCTTC
d_gene: NA; abundance: NA; v_gene: TRBV7-8; j_gene: TRBJ2-3; CDR3aa: CASRSLGVGDLRSTDTQYF; CDR3nt: TGTGCCAGCAGATCTCTGGGTGTGGGGGACCTTCGAAGCACAGATACGCAGTATTTT
d_gene: TRBD1; abundance: NA; v_gene: TRBV6-5; j_gene: TRBJ2-7; CDR3aa: CASSLEGTGSAYEQYF; CDR3nt: TGTGCCAGCAGTCTCGAAGGGACAGGGTCAGCCTACGAGCAGTACTTC
d_gene: NA; abundance: NA; v_gene: TRBV20-1; j_gene: TRBJ2-1; CDR3aa: CSARKYGLTSNEQFF; CDR3nt: TGCAGTGCTAGAAAGTACGGGCTCACGTCCAATGAGCAGTTCTTC
d_gene: NA; abundance: NA; v_gene: TRBV2; j_gene: TRBJ2-5; CDR3aa: CASTDDYLETQYF; CDR3nt: TGTGCCAGCACCGACGACTACCTAGAGACCCAGTACTTC
d_gene: NA; abundance: NA; v_gene: TRBV12-3/TRBV12-4; j_gene: TRBJ1-3; CDR3aa: CASSPTGKGGNTIYF; CDR3nt: TGTGCCAGCAGTCCAACAGGGAAAGGTGGAAACACCATATATTTT
d_gene: NA; abundance: NA; v_gene: TRBV10-3; j_gene: TRBJ2-5; CDR3aa: CATRILGEETQYF; CDR3nt: TGTGCCACCAGGATCCTAGGGGAAGAGACCCAGTACTTC
d_gene: TRBD2; abundance: many; v_gene: TRBV7-9; j_gene: TRBJ2-2; CDR3aa: CASSPTSGGSSGELFF; CDR3nt: TGTGCCAGCAGCCCAACTAGCGGGGGCAGTTCCGGGGAGCTGTTTTTT
d_gene: NA; abundance: NA; v_gene: TRBV9; j_gene: TRBJ2-5; CDR3aa: CASSVSLRGGFQETQYF; CDR3nt: TGTGCCAGCAGCGTCTCGCTAAGGGGGGGGTTCCAAGAGACCCAGTACTTC
d_gene: TRBD1; abundance: once; v_gene: TRBV5-4; j_gene: TRBJ2-5; CDR3aa: CASSSGQGAHETQYF; CDR3nt: TGTGCCAGCAGTTCGGGACAGGGGGCGCATGAGACCCAGTACTTC
d_gene: NA; abundance: NA; v_gene: TRBV6-1; j_gene: TRBJ2-5; CDR3aa: CASILSRGQETQYF; CDR3nt: TGTGCCAGCATCCTTTCCCGGGGCCAAGAGACCCAGTACTTC
d_gene: TRBD1; abundance: NA; v_gene: TRBV19; j_gene: TRBJ1-5; CDR3aa: CASMEDRVGNQPQHF; CDR3nt: TGTGCCAGTATGGAAGACAGGGTTGGCAATCAGCCCCAGCATTTT
d_gene: TRBD2; abundance: NA; v_gene: TRBV19; j_gene: TRBJ2-2; CDR3aa: CASSIGTSGSSYTGELFF; CDR3nt: TGTGCCAGTAGTATAGGGACTAGCGGGAGCTCTTACACCGGGGAGCTGTTTTTT
d_gene: NA; abundance: few; v_gene: TRBV25-1; j_gene: TRBJ1-2; CDR3aa: CASRADGYGYTF; CDR3nt: TGTGCCAGCAGGGCGGACGGTTATGGCTACACCTTC
d_gene: TRBD1; abundance: many; v_gene: TRBV6-5; j_gene: TRBJ1-1; CDR3aa: CASSYGRTGNTEAFF; CDR3nt: TGTGCCAGCAGTTACGGGAGGACAGGAAACACTGAAGCTTTCTTT
d_gene: TRBD1; abundance: few; v_gene: TRBV11-2; j_gene: TRBJ2-1; CDR3aa: CASSLSGQTYNEQFF; CDR3nt: TGTGCCAGCAGCTTATCGGGACAGACCTACAATGAGCAGTTCTTC
d_gene: TRBD2; abundance: many; v_gene: TRBV20-1; j_gene: TRBJ2-7; CDR3aa: CSARSGLATYEQYF; CDR3nt: TGCAGTGCTAGAAGCGGACTAGCGACCTACGAGCAGTACTTC
d_gene: NA; abundance: many; v_gene: TRBV18; j_gene: TRBJ2-5; CDR3aa: CASSPGGRVQETQYF; CDR3nt: TGTGCCAGCTCACCAGGAGGCAGGGTACAAGAGACCCAGTACTTC
d_gene: NA; abundance: few; v_gene: TRBV27; j_gene: TRBJ1-1; CDR3aa: CASSLSWENTEAFF; CDR3nt: TGTGCCAGCAGTTTATCTTGGGAAAACACTGAAGCTTTCTTT
d_gene: TRBD1; abundance: many; v_gene: TRBV7-8; j_gene: TRBJ2-1; CDR3aa: CASSLADRGLYNEQFF; CDR3nt: TGTGCCAGCAGCTTAGCGGACAGGGGGCTCTACAATGAGCAGTTCTTC
d_gene: NA; abundance: NA; v_gene: TRBV5-1; j_gene: TRBJ2-1; CDR3aa: CASSLQVQNEQFF; CDR3nt: TGCGCCAGCAGCTTGCAGGTGCAGAATGAGCAGTTCTTC
d_gene: TRBD2; abundance: few; v_gene: TRBV6-1; j_gene: TRBJ2-2; CDR3aa: CASRTSGRNTGELFF; CDR3nt: TGTGCCAGCAGGACTAGCGGACGTAACACCGGGGAGCTGTTTTTT
d_gene: TRBD1; abundance: few; v_gene: TRBV20-1; j_gene: TRBJ1-2; CDR3aa: CSAQPGQAVSYGYTF; CDR3nt: TGCAGTGCTCAGCCGGGACAGGCAGTCAGTTATGGCTACACCTTC
d_gene: TRBD1; abundance: NA; v_gene: TRBV19; j_gene: TRBJ1-2; CDR3aa: CASSQLQGGYGYTF; CDR3nt: TGTGCCAGTAGTCAACTACAGGGGGGGTATGGCTACACCTTC
d_gene: NA; abundance: NA; v_gene: TRBV6-1; j_gene: TRBJ1-5; CDR3aa: CASRLLDRSDQPQHF; CDR3nt: TGTGCCAGCAGACTCCTTGACAGGTCAGATCAGCCCCAGCATTTT